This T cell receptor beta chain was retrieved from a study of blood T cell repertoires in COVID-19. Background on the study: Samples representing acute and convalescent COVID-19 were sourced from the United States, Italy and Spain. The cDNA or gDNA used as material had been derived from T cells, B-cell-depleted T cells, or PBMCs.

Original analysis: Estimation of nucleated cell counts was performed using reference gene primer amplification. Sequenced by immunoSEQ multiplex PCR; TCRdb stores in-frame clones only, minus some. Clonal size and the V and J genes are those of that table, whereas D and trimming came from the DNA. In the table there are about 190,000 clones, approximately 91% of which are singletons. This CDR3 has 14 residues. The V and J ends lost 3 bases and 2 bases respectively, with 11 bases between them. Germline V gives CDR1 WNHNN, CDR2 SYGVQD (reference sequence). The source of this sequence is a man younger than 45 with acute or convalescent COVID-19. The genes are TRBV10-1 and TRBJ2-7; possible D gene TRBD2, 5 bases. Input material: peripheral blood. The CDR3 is CASSDYRGAYEQYF. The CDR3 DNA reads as TGCGCCAGCAGTGATTATCGGGGAGCCTACGAGCAGTACTTC.